This TCR beta chain originates from a study of blood T cell repertoires in COVID-19. Study summary: Collection of acute and convalescent COVID-19 samples took place in the United States, Italy and Spain. T cells, B-cell-depleted T cells, or PBMCs supplied cDNA or gDNA.

In the source study's methods: Reference gene primer amplification in the assay estimated nucleated cell counts. Method: immunoSEQ multiplex PCR; TCRdb's copy keeps in-frame clones and lacks some. V and J calls plus clone size are reproduced from that table; the DNA served to infer D and trimming. The data hold over 85,000 clones, with 86% observed a single time. Trimming shortened V by 4 bases and J by 3 bases, and 16 bases separated the two germline ends. The CDR3 has 15 amino acids. Germline V gene data show CDR1 as SGHDN and CDR2 as FVKESK. This chain uses TRBV14 with TRBJ2-7; possibly TRBD1 for D (6 bases). Sequencing was done on a sample of peripheral blood. This sequence originates from a woman older than 75 with acute or convalescent COVID-19. The CDR3 DNA reads TGTGCCAGCAGCCCGAGGGGGTGGGGCGGCTACGAGCAGTACTTC. Residues: CASSPRGWGGYEQYF. The complete variable domain, with remaining parts taken from reference TRBV14 and TRBJ2-7, reads EAGVTQFPSHSVIEKGQTVTLRCDPISGHDNLYWYRRVMGKEIKFLLHFVKESKQDESGMPNNRFLAERTGGTYSTLKVQPAELEDSGVYFCASSPRGWGGYEQYFGPGTRLTVT.